Listed here are 18 T cell receptor beta chains from one sample, sequenced in a study of spatial heterogeneity in lung cancer. Using its own MiXCR run on the 5' RACE reads, TCRdb lists one record per CDR3 protein. The sample lists tens of thousands of distinct CDR3 sequences, approximately 6.8% occurring once. The time point is: sample taken at primary tumor resection. No cell sorting; template was whole RNA from tumor, lung tissue or PBMC. The sample was PBMCs, taken at surgery. Receptor source: a female donor with early-stage non-small cell lung cancer.

This clonotype was observed at least ten times. CDR3 sequence reads: CASSTGLTYEQYF. The CDR3 DNA follows: TGCGCCAGCAGCACGGGACTCACCTACGAGCAGTACTTC. The rearrangement links TRBV5-1 to TRBJ2-7, with D possibly matching TRBD2 (6 bases). The CDR3 runs to 13 residues. Germline CDR1 reads SGHRS; CDR2 reads YFSETQ. Trimming pared 4 bases from V and 2 bases from J, leaving 10 bases between.

This clonotype was observed many times. The chain employs TRBV5-1 and TRBJ2-3; possibly TRBD1 or TRBD2 for D (5 bases each). Trimming pared 5 bases from V and 2 bases from J, leaving 12 bases between. Germline V gene data show CDR1 as SGHRS and CDR2 as YFSETQ. This CDR3 has 14 amino acids. CDR3 DNA: TGCGCCAGCAGGTCTGGGACCGACACAGATACGCAGTATTTT. Protein product: CASRSGTDTDTQYF.

The chain combines TRBV6-6 with TRBJ2-2, with D maybe TRBD1 (5 bases). Trimming shortened V by 11 bases and J by 2 bases, and 15 bases separated the two germline ends. CDR3 length: 14 amino acids. Germline V CDR1 and CDR2: MNHNY, SVGAGI (reference sequence). The CDR3: CAALRQGNTGELFF. CDR3 nucleotide sequence: TGTGCCGCGTTAAGGCAGGGAAACACCGGGGAGCTGTTTTTT.

This clonotype has more than one count but fewer than ten. The gene calls are TRBV29-1 and TRBJ1-1; D may be TRBD1 (6 bases). The CDR3 spans 14 residues. V lost 4 bases, J lost 5 bases, and 17 bases lay in between. CDR1 is SQVTM and CDR2 is ANQGSEA in the germline V gene. CDR3 nucleotides: TGCAGCGTTGTTCGGGGGGCGGATGGTACTGAAGCTTTCTTT. Translating gives CSVVRGADGTEAFF.

This clonotype was detected a few times. The chain recombines TRBV7-9 with TRBJ1-1; TRBD1 might be the D (6 bases). Germline assignment: CDR1 SEHNR and CDR2 FQNEAQ (reference sequence). CDR3 size: 14 residues. Trimming pared 6 bases from V and 0 bases from J, leaving 11 bases between. The CDR3 protein is CASRDTGLNTEAFF. CDR3 DNA sequence: TGTGCCAGCAGGGATACAGGGTTGAACACTGAAGCTTTCTTT. The variable domain in full, completed from reference TRBV7-9 and TRBJ1-1, reads DTGVSQNPRHKITKRGQNVTFRCDPISEHNRLYWYRQTLGQGPEFLTYFQNEAQLEKSRLLSDRFSAERPKGSFSTLEIQRTEQGDSAMYLCASRDTGLNTEAFFGQGTRLTVV.

At least ten counts were recorded for this clonotype. The chain carries TRBV12-3 or TRBV12-4 and TRBJ1-1; 8 nucleotides line up with TRBD1. There are 16 residues in the CDR3. Trimming took 0 bases from V and 3 from J; bases not matched to a gene: 6. The CDR3 spells CASSLAPVDRDTEAFF. The CDR3 DNA follows: TGTGCCAGCAGTTTAGCGCCGGTGGACAGGGACACTGAAGCTTTCTTT.

This clonotype was recorded at least ten times. The chain employs TRBV20-1 and TRBJ2-1, with D possibly matching TRBD1 (5 bases). V was pared by 5 bases and J by 5 bases, with 7 bases between. Germline CDR1 and CDR2: DFQATT and SNEGSKA (reference sequence). This CDR3 region has 11 residues. CDR3 DNA sequence: TGCAGTGCTTCCAGGGACAATGAGCAGTTCTTC. This codes for CSASRDNEQFF.

This clonotype occurred many times. J is TRBJ1-5 and V is TRBV4-1, with a possible D match to TRBD1 (5 bases). This CDR3 spans 18 amino acids. The germline gives CDR1 MGHRA, CDR2 YSYEKL. The V gene lost 0 bases and the J gene lost 3 bases, with 18 bases spanning the gap. CDR3 sequence: CASSQDAGLRRINQPQHF. DNA for the CDR3: TGCGCCAGCAGCCAAGACGCAGGGCTACGGAGAATCAATCAGCCCCAGCATTTT.

This clonotype was counted ten times or more. The chain is built from TRBV20-1 and TRBJ1-5, with unresolved D. The CDR3 totals 13 residues. Germline lookup yields CDR1 DFQATT and CDR2 SNEGSKA (reference sequence). V was cut by 5 bases and J by 10 bases, with 18 bases left in between. CDR3 amino acids: CSASEIIFPPQHF. DNA of the CDR3: TGCAGTGCTTCAGAGATCATTTTCCCTCCCCAGCATTTT.

This clonotype has only a few counts. The V call is TRBV12-3 or TRBV12-4, the J call TRBJ1-2; 9 bases align to TRBD1. CDR3 length: 13 residues. V lost 5 bases to trimming and J lost 8 bases; unmatched junction nucleotides: 6. CDR3 nucleotide sequence: TGTGCCAGCAGTAAGACAGGGGGTGAGGGCTACACCTTC. It codes for CASSKTGGEGYTF.

In its sample, this clonotype was seen many times. The chain joins TRBV6-2 or TRBV6-3 to TRBJ2-1; D ambiguous. Trimming removed 6 bases at V and 5 bases at J, with 17 bases between. This CDR3 has 15 amino acids. The germline V gene has CDR1 MNHEY and CDR2 SVGEGT. CDR3 sequence: CASSQAPSRDNEQFF. Here the CDR3 DNA reads TGTGCCAGCAGCCAAGCCCCATCCCGGGACAATGAGCAGTTCTTC.

This clonotype occurred many times. J is TRBJ1-5 and V is TRBV25-1; the match to TRBD1 covers 7 bases. The CDR3 consists of 16 residues. J gave up 3 bases and V 1 base, and 6 bases lay outside the gene matches. From germline, CDR1 is MGHDK and CDR2 SYGVNS. This CDR3 is CASSESGTDFNQPQHF. CDR3 coding DNA: TGTGCCAGCAGTGAATCGGGGACAGATTTCAATCAGCCCCAGCATTTT.

This clonotype was seen at least ten times. J is TRBJ1-4 and V is TRBV28; D uncertain. CDR3 size: 15 residues. Germline CDR1 MDHEN, CDR2 SYDVKM. V lost 4 bases, J lost 0 bases, and 9 bases lay in between. The CDR3 protein is CASSSMYATNEKLFF. The DNA for the CDR3 is TGTGCCAGCAGTTCCATGTATGCAACTAATGAAAAACTGTTTTTT.

There are many counts of this clonotype. As DNA, the CDR3 is TGTGCCAGCAGTTACCTGGAGGGCACTAATGAAAAACTGTTTTTT. The encoded protein is CASSYLEGTNEKLFF. The chain joins TRBV6-2 or TRBV6-3 to TRBJ1-4; D not resolved. The V and J ends lost 2 bases and 2 bases respectively, with 9 bases between them. The germline V gene has CDR1 MNHEY and CDR2 SVGEGT. The CDR3 loop spans 15 amino acids.

This clonotype was found a few times. The chain recombines TRBV2 with TRBJ2-1; D unclear. Per germline, CDR1 SNHLY and CDR2 FYNNEI. This CDR3 has 11 residues. V shed 4 bases and J shed 10 bases, with 8 bases lying between them. CDR3 sequence (DNA): TGTGCCAGCAGTGCGGAGTACGAGCAGTTCTTC. Translated: CASSAEYEQFF. Full variable domain (missing parts from reference TRBV2 and TRBJ2-1): EPEVTQTPSHQVTQMGQEVILRCVPISNHLYFYWYRQILGQKVEFLVSFYNNEISEKSEIFDDQFSVERPDGSNFTLKIRSTKLEDSAMYFCASSAEYEQFFGPGTRLTVL.

In its sample, this clonotype was seen many times. The chain links TRBV20-1 to TRBJ2-4; either TRBD1 or TRBD2 may supply D (5 bases each). The V gene's germline CDR1 is DFQATT and CDR2 SNEGSKA (reference sequence). The CDR3 covers 15 residues. V was clipped by 4 bases and J by 4 bases, with 17 bases between them. The CDR3: CSAKGQRGKKNIQYF. Written as DNA, the CDR3 is TGCAGTGCTAAGGGCCAGAGGGGCAAAAAAAACATTCAGTACTTC.

This clonotype showed up many times. The J gene is TRBJ1-1, the V gene TRBV5-1; D unclear. CDR1 is SGHRS, CDR2 YFSETQ, per germline. V dropped 0 bases and J dropped 1 base, with 13 bases sitting between them. This CDR3 is built from 16 residues. The CDR3 nucleotides are TGCGCCAGCAGCTTGGGAGCTCTAACTGGGAACACTGAAGCTTTCTTT. Translation gives CASSLGALTGNTEAFF. Complete variable domain (other parts from reference TRBV5-1 and TRBJ1-1): KAGVTQTPRYLIKTRGQQVTLSCSPISGHRSVSWYQQTPGQGLQFLFEYFSETQRNKGNFPGRFSGRQFSNSRSEMNVSTLELGDSALYLCASSLGALTGNTEAFFGQGTRLTVV.

This clonotype was recorded at least ten times. The rearrangement uses TRBV20-1 and TRBJ2-7; D is perhaps TRBD1 or TRBD2 (5 bases each). Germline V lookup: CDR1 DFQATT, CDR2 SNEGSKA (reference sequence). V gave up 5 bases and J gave up 3 bases, with 26 bases separating them. This CDR3 has 17 residues. As DNA, the CDR3 is TGCAGTGCTCAACCCTTTCGGTTGGGGGTTGACCTCTACGAGCAGTACTTC. It is translated as CSAQPFRLGVDLYEQYF.